This is a list of T cell receptor beta chains from one sample in a study of CD8+ T cells in alopecia areata. Produced via immunoSEQ multiplex PCR; TCRdb's table is partial and in-frame only. Of some 170,000 clones detected, 50% to 75% appear once; the ten largest clones hold about 15%. The sample in question was CD4+ T cells sorted from blood, obtained at week 0. The receptors here all came from a human donor with alopecia areata. Both conserved end residues are part of each CDR3. Each record gives: V gene, clone size, D gene, J gene, CDR3 protein, CDR3 DNA. The D gene is left open where the match is weak. Some rows mark clone size as missing; the rest say once, few, many or name a class of expanded clone.

V gene: TRBV27; clone size: .; D gene: .; J gene: TRBJ1-6; CDR3 protein: CASSFRDPNSPLHF; CDR3 DNA: TGTGCCAGCAGTTTCAGGGATCCCAATTCACCCCTCCACTTT
V gene: TRBV25-1; clone size: .; D gene: .; J gene: TRBJ2-1; CDR3 protein: CASSQGWDNEQFF; CDR3 DNA: TGTGCCAGCAGCCAAGGCTGGGACAATGAGCAGTTCTTC
V gene: TRBV7-3; clone size: .; D gene: .; J gene: TRBJ1-2; CDR3 protein: CASSSLGGTGGYTF; CDR3 DNA: TGTGCCAGCAGCTCCCTCGGGGGCACTGGGGGCTACACCTTC
V gene: TRBV25-1; clone size: few; D gene: .; J gene: TRBJ2-5; CDR3 protein: CASSGPGPLRGQYF; CDR3 DNA: TGTGCCAGCAGTGGTCCCGGCCCGCTAAGGGGCCAGTACTTC
V gene: TRBV30; clone size: .; D gene: .; J gene: TRBJ1-4; CDR3 protein: CAWSGFGSSSEKLFF; CDR3 DNA: TGTGCCTGGAGTGGGTTCGGGAGTAGTAGTGAAAAACTGTTTTTT
V gene: TRBV5-1; clone size: .; D gene: .; J gene: TRBJ2-5; CDR3 protein: CASGGTDQETQYF; CDR3 DNA: TGCGCCAGCGGAGGGACAGACCAAGAGACCCAGTACTTC
V gene: TRBV30; clone size: few; D gene: .; J gene: TRBJ1-1; CDR3 protein: CAWSLEENTEAFF; CDR3 DNA: TGTGCCTGGAGTTTGGAGGAGAACACTGAAGCTTTCTTT
V gene: TRBV7-9; clone size: .; D gene: .; J gene: TRBJ2-5; CDR3 protein: CASSLDAGRETQYF; CDR3 DNA: TGTGCCAGCAGCTTGGATGCGGGGAGGGAGACCCAGTACTTC
V gene: TRBV14; clone size: .; D gene: .; J gene: TRBJ2-1; CDR3 protein: CASSQVVVNEQFF; CDR3 DNA: TGTGCCAGCAGCCAAGTAGTGGTCAATGAGCAGTTCTTC
V gene: TRBV27; clone size: .; D gene: .; J gene: TRBJ2-2; CDR3 protein: CASSSGRAGTGELFF; CDR3 DNA: TGTGCCAGCAGTTCGGGACGTGCGGGCACCGGGGAGCTGTTTTTT
V gene: TRBV4-1; clone size: .; D gene: .; J gene: TRBJ2-7; CDR3 protein: CASSQDQFGGPREQYF; CDR3 DNA: TGCGCCAGCAGCCAAGATCAGTTTGGGGGGCCGCGGGAGCAGTACTTC
V gene: TRBV29-1; clone size: few; D gene: .; J gene: TRBJ2-7; CDR3 protein: CSVTGSGAGVGQYF; CDR3 DNA: TGCAGCGTTACGGGATCAGGGGCTGGAGTCGGGCAGTACTTC
V gene: TRBV7-8; clone size: .; D gene: .; J gene: TRBJ2-7; CDR3 protein: CASSSGRIYYEQYF; CDR3 DNA: TGTGCCAGCAGCTCCGGACGGATCTACTACGAGCAGTACTTC
V gene: TRBV29-1; clone size: .; D gene: .; J gene: TRBJ1-4; CDR3 protein: CSVEIGANEKLFF; CDR3 DNA: TGCAGCGTTGAAATAGGGGCTAATGAAAAACTGTTTTTT
V gene: TRBV5-1; clone size: .; D gene: TRBD1; J gene: TRBJ1-6; CDR3 protein: CASSWGQGSNSPLHF; CDR3 DNA: TGCGCCAGCAGCTGGGGACAGGGGAGTAATTCACCCCTCCACTTT
V gene: TRBV30; clone size: few; D gene: .; J gene: TRBJ2-3; CDR3 protein: CAWSVTTDTQYF; CDR3 DNA: TGTGCCTGGAGTGTAACCACAGATACGCAGTATTTT
V gene: TRBV19; clone size: .; D gene: TRBD1; J gene: TRBJ2-7; CDR3 protein: CASRGTGSYEQYF; CDR3 DNA: TGTGCCAGTAGAGGGACAGGCAGCTACGAGCAGTACTTC
V gene: TRBV27; clone size: .; D gene: .; J gene: TRBJ1-5; CDR3 protein: CASRWNSNQPQHF; CDR3 DNA: TGTGCCAGCAGGTGGAATAGCAATCAGCCCCAGCATTTT
V gene: TRBV4-1; clone size: few; D gene: TRBD1; J gene: TRBJ1-2; CDR3 protein: CASSQSNRGEGGYTF; CDR3 DNA: TGCGCCAGCAGCCAATCCAACAGGGGTGAGGGGGGCTACACCTTC
V gene: TRBV19; clone size: .; D gene: .; J gene: TRBJ1-1; CDR3 protein: CASSILFGTEAFF; CDR3 DNA: TGTGCCAGTAGTATTTTGTTTGGCACTGAAGCTTTCTTT
V gene: TRBV6-1; clone size: .; D gene: .; J gene: TRBJ2-5; CDR3 protein: CASDYSGQETQYF; CDR3 DNA: TGTGCCAGCGACTATAGCGGACAAGAGACCCAGTACTTC
V gene: TRBV27; clone size: .; D gene: .; J gene: TRBJ1-2; CDR3 protein: CASSLGQSYGYTF; CDR3 DNA: TGTGCCAGCAGTTTAGGACAGAGCTATGGCTACACCTTC
V gene: TRBV18; clone size: once; D gene: TRBD1; J gene: TRBJ2-7; CDR3 protein: CASSPYPGQGREQYF; CDR3 DNA: TGTGCCAGCTCACCATATCCAGGACAGGGAAGGGAGCAGTACTTC
V gene: TRBV11-2; clone size: .; D gene: .; J gene: TRBJ2-1; CDR3 protein: CASRQRGDTWDEQFF; CDR3 DNA: TGTGCCAGCAGACAACGGGGGGACACCTGGGATGAGCAGTTCTTC
V gene: TRBV5-1; clone size: .; D gene: .; J gene: TRBJ2-7; CDR3 protein: CASSPGLLEQYF; CDR3 DNA: TGCGCCAGCAGCCCCGGACTACTCGAGCAGTACTTC
V gene: TRBV7-9; clone size: .; D gene: TRBD1; J gene: TRBJ1-2; CDR3 protein: CASSGGQEKYGYTF; CDR3 DNA: TGTGCCAGCAGCGGTGGACAGGAGAAATATGGCTACACCTTC
V gene: TRBV30; clone size: .; D gene: .; J gene: TRBJ2-2; CDR3 protein: CAWSVGGTGELFF; CDR3 DNA: TGTGCCTGGAGTGTTGGGGGGACCGGGGAGCTGTTTTTT
V gene: TRBV29-1; clone size: .; D gene: .; J gene: TRBJ2-2; CDR3 protein: CSVARSPPGELFF; CDR3 DNA: TGCAGCGTTGCTCGAAGCCCCCCCGGGGAGCTGTTTTTT
V gene: TRBV27; clone size: .; D gene: TRBD1; J gene: TRBJ1-1; CDR3 protein: CASREKDRGLLAFF; CDR3 DNA: TGTGCCAGCAGAGAAAAGGACAGGGGGTTGTTAGCTTTCTTT
V gene: TRBV29-1; clone size: .; D gene: .; J gene: TRBJ1-1; CDR3 protein: CSVEQVLNTEAFF; CDR3 DNA: TGCAGCGTTGAACAGGTTTTGAACACTGAAGCTTTCTTT